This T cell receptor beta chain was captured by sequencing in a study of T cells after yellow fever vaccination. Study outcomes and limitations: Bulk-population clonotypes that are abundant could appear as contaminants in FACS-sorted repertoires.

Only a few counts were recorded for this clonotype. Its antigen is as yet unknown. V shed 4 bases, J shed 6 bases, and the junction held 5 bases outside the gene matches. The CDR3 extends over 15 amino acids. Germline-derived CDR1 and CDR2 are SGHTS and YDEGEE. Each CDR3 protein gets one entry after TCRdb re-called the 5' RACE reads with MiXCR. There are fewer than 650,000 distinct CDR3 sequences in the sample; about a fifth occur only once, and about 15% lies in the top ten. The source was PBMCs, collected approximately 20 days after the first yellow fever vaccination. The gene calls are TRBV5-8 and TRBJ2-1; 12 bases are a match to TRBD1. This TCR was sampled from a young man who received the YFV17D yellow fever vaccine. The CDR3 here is CASSPGTGGLNEQFF. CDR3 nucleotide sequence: TGTGCCAGCAGCCCCGGGACAGGGGGCCTCAATGAGCAGTTCTTC. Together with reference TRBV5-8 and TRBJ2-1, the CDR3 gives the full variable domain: EAGVTQSPTHLIKTRGQQATLRCSPISGHTSVYWYQQALGLGLQFLLWYDEGEERNRGNFPPRFSGRQFPNYSSELNVNALELEDSALYLCASSPGTGGLNEQFFGPGTRLTVL.